One sample yielded the 6 T cell receptor beta chains listed below, sequenced in a study of T cell changes during pregnancy in multiple sclerosis. Clones were sequenced by immunoSEQ multiplex PCR, and TCRdb holds only the in-frame ones, with some missing. The sample lists around 50,000 clones; 92% were seen once. The sample in question was CD4+ T cells from peripheral blood mononuclear cells, obtained in the second trimester of pregnancy. The origin of the receptors is a female donor with multiple sclerosis, enrolled in a pregnancy study.

This sequence joins TRBV7-2 and TRBJ1-6, with TRBD1 as a possible D gene (5 bases). Germline lookup yields CDR1 SGHTA and CDR2 FQGNSA. Between the trimmed V and J ends, which lost 2 bases and 5 bases, there was a span of 13 bases. The CDR3 has 16 amino acids. This chain's CDR3 is CASSLPQGIDNSPLHF. The CDR3 region has the DNA TGTGCCAGCAGCTTACCCCAGGGAATCGATAATTCACCCCTCCACTTT.

V gene TRBV5-1 combines with J gene TRBJ1-3, with unresolved D. V was shortened by 2 bases and J by 3 bases, with 6 bases between the two germline ends. The CDR3 spans 13 residues. Germline V gives CDR1 SGHRS, CDR2 YFSETQ. The DNA of the CDR3 is TGCGCCAGCAGCTTAGACAATGGAAACACCATATATTTT. As protein: CASSLDNGNTIYF.

V gene TRBV27 combines with J gene TRBJ1-3, with 8 bases matching TRBD1. This CDR3 region has 16 residues. Unmatched junction bases numbered 6, after V lost 5 bases and J lost 0 bases. Germline V gene sequence: CDR1 MNHEY, CDR2 SMNVEV (reference sequence). CDR3 sequence (DNA): TGTGCCAGCAGTCCAGGGGACAGGAACTCTGGAAACACCATATATTTT. The encoded protein is CASSPGDRNSGNTIYF.

This chain joins TRBV7-3 and TRBJ2-3; 11 bases are a match to TRBD2. CDR3 length: 17 residues. Unmatched junction bases numbered 8, after V lost 2 bases and J lost 4 bases. CDR1 is SGHTA and CDR2 is FQGTGA in the germline V gene. In DNA, the CDR3 is TGTGCCAGCAGCTTAGAAGCTAGCGGGAGGTTACCAGATACGCAGTATTTT. Translated: CASSLEASGRLPDTQYF.

The chain is built from TRBV19 and TRBJ2-1; 12 nucleotides align to TRBD2. Per the germline V gene, CDR1 is LNHDA and CDR2 is SQIVND (reference sequence). The V segment lost 6 bases and the J segment 4 bases; nucleotides outside the gene matches: 7. The CDR3 consists of 16 residues. The DNA of the CDR3 is TGTGCCAGTAGCCTGGGCGGACTAGCGGGGTACAATGAGCAGTTCTTC. It codes for CASSLGGLAGYNEQFF.

This clone is a singleton in its sample. The chain links TRBV5-4 to TRBJ2-3, with TRBD2 identical over 7 bases. This CDR3 contains 16 residues. Germline CDR1 and CDR2: SGHNT and YYREEE (reference sequence). V shed 0 bases, J shed 4 bases, and the junction held 8 bases outside the gene matches. The DNA for the CDR3 is TGTGCCAGCAGCTTGGCTAGCGGTACCCGCCCAGATACGCAGTATTTT. Translating it yields CASSLASGTRPDTQYF.